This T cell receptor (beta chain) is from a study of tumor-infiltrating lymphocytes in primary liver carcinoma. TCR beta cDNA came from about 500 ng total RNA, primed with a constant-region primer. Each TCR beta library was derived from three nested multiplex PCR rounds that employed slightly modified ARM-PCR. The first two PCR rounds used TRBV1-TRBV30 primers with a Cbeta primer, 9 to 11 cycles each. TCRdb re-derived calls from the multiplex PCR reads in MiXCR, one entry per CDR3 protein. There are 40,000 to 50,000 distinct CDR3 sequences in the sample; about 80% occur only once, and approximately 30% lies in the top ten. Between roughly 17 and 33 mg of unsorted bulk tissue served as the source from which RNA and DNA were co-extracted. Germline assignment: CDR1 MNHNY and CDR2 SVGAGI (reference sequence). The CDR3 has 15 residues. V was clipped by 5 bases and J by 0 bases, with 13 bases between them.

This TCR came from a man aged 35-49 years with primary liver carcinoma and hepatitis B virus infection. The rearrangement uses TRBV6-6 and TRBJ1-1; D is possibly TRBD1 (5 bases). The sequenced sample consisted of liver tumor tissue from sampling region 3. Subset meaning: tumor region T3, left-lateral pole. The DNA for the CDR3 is TGTGCCAGCAGTCCCCTGACAGTTATGAACACTGAAGCTTTCTTT. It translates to CASSPLTVMNTEAFF.